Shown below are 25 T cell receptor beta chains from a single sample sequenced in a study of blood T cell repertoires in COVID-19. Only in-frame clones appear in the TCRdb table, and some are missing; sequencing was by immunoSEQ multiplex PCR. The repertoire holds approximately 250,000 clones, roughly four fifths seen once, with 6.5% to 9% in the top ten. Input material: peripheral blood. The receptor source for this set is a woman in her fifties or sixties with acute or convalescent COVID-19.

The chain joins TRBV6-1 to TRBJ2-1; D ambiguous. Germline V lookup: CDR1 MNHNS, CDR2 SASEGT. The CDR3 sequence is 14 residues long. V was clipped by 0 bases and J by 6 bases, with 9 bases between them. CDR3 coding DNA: TGTGCCAGCAGTGAAGCCATCGGTTCCAATGAGCAGTTCTTC. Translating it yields CASSEAIGSNEQFF.

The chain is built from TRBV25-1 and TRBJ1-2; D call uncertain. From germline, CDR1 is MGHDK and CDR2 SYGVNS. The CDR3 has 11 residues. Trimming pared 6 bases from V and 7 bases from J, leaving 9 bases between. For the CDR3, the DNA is TGTGCCAGCAGCACTGGCGGTGGCTACACCTTC. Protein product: CASSTGGGYTF.

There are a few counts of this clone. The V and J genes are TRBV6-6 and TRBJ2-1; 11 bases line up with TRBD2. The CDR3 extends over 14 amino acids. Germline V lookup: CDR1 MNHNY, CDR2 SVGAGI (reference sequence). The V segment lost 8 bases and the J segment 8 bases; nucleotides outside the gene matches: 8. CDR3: CASLLAGDRDEQFF. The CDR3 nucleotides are TGTGCCAGCCTACTAGCGGGAGATCGGGATGAGCAGTTCTTC.

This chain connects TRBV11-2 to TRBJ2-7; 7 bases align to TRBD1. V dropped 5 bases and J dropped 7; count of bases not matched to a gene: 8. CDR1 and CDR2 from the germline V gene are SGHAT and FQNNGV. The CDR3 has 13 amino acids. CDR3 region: CASSLDRDQEQYF. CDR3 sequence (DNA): TGTGCCAGCAGCCTTGACAGGGACCAGGAGCAGTACTTC. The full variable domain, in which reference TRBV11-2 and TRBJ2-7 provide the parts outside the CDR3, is EAGVAQSPRYKIIEKRQSVAFWCNPISGHATLYWYQQILGQGPKLLIQFQNNGVVDDSQLPKDRFSAERLKGVDSTLKIQPAKLEDSAVYLCASSLDRDQEQYFGPGTRLTVT.

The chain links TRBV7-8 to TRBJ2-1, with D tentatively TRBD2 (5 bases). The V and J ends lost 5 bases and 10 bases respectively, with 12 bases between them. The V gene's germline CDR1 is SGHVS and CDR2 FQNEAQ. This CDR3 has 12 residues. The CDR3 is CASSPMDSEQFF. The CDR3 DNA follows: TGTGCCAGCAGCCCTATGGACTCAGAGCAGTTCTTC.

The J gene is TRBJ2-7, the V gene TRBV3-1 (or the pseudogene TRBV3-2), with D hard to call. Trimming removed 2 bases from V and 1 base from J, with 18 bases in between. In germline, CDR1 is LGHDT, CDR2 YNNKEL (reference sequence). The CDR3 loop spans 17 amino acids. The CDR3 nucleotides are TGTGCCAGCAGCCAATCTTCCGGGTCAGCGTATTCCTACGAGCAGTACTTC. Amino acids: CASSQSSGSAYSYEQYF.

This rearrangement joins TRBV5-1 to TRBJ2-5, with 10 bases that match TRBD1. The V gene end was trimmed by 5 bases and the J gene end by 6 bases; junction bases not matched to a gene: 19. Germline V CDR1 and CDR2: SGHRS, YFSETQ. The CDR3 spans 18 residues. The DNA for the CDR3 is TGCGCCAGCAGGGCCGACGGGACAGGGGCCGAGGAGGAACAGACCCAGTACTTC. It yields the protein CASRADGTGAEEEQTQYF.

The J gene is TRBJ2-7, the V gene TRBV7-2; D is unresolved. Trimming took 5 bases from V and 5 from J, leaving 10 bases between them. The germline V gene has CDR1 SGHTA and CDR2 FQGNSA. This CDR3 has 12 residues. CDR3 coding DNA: TGTGCCAGCAGCCCTACCCGGGACGAGCAGTACTTC. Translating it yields CASSPTRDEQYF.

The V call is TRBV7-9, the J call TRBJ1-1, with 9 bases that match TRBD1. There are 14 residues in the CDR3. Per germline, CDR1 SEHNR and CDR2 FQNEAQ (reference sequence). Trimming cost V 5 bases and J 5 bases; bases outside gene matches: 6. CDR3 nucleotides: TGTGCCAGCAGCCTAGACAGGGGGGCGACTGAAGCTTTCTTT. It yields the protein CASSLDRGATEAFF.

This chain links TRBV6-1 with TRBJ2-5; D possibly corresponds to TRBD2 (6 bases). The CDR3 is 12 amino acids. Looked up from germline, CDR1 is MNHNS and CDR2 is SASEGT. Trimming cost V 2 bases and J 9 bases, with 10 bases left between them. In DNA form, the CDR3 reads TGTGCCAGCAGTGAATTAGGGAGGTCCCAGTACTTC. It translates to CASSELGRSQYF.

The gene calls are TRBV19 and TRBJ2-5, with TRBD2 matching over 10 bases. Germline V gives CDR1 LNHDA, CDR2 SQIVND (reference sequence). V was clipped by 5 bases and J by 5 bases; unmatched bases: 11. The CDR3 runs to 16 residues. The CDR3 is CASSSSRGLASETQYF. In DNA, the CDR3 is TGTGCCAGTAGTTCCTCTCGGGGACTAGCGAGCGAGACCCAGTACTTC.

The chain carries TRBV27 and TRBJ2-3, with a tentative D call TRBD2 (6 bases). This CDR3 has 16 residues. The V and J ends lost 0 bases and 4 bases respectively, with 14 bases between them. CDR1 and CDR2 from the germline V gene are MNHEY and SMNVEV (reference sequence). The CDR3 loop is CASSLSAGVTADTQYF. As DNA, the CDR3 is TGTGCCAGCAGTTTATCAGCGGGTGTTACTGCAGATACGCAGTATTTT.

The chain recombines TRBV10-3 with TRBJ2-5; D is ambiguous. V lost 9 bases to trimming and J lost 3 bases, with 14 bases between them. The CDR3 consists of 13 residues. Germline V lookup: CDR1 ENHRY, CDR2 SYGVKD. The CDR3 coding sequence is TGTGCCATTAGAACAGTGAAGGAAGAGACCCAGTACTTC. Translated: CAIRTVKEETQYF.

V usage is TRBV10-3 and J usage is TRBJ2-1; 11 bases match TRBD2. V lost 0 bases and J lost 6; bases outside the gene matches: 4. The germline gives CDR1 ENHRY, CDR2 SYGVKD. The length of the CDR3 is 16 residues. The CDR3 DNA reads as TGTGCCATCAGTGAGTCCCTAGCGGGAGGTTTCAATGAGCAGTTCTTC. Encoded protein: CAISESLAGGFNEQFF.

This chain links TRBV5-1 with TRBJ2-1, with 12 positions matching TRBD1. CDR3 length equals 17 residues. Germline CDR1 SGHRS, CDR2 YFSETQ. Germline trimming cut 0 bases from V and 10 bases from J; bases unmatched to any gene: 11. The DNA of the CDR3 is TGCGCCAGCAGCTTGGAGTTTTATGGGACAGGGGGCCACGAGCAGTTCTTC. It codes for CASSLEFYGTGGHEQFF.

The CDR3 protein is CASSSAGRQETQYF. CDR3 in DNA: TGTGCCAGCAGTTCAGCGGGGAGGCAAGAGACCCAGTACTTC. V gene TRBV28 combines with J gene TRBJ2-5, with 7 bases matching TRBD2. V was pared by 4 bases and J by 2 bases, with 4 bases of the junction left unmatched. The CDR3 contains 14 residues. Germline CDR1 reads MDHEN; CDR2 reads SYDVKM.

CDR3 DNA: TGCGCCAGCAGCCAAGTTCTAGCGGGAGTCACAGATACGCAGTATTTT. Amino acids: CASSQVLAGVTDTQYF. The chain carries TRBV4-1 and TRBJ2-3; 10 bases are a match to TRBD2. This CDR3 has 16 residues. V shed 1 base and J 2 bases; nucleotides not matched to a gene: 3. CDR1 is MGHRA, CDR2 YSYEKL, per germline.

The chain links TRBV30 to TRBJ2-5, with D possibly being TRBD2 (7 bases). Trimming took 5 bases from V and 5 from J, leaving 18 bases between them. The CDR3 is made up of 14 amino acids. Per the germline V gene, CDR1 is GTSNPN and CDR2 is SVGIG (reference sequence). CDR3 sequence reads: CAWGKGGAEETQYF. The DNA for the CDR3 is TGTGCCTGGGGGAAAGGGGGGGCGGAGGAGACCCAGTACTTC.

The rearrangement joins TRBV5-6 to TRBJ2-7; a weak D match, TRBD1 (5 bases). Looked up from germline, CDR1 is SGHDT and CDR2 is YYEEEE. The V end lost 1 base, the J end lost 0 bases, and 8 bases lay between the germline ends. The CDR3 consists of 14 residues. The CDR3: CASSLKRGSYEQYF. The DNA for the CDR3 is TGTGCCAGCAGCTTGAAAAGGGGCTCCTACGAGCAGTACTTC.

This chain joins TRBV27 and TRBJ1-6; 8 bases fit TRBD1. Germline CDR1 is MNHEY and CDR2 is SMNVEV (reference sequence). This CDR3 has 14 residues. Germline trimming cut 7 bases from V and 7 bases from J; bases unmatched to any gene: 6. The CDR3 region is CASTMGQENSPLHF. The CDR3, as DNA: TGTGCCAGCACCATGGGACAGGAAAATTCACCCCTCCACTTT.

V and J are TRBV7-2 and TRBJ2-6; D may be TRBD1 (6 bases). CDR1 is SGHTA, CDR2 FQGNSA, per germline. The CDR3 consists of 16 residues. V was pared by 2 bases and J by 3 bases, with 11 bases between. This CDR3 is CASSLYTGSGANVLTF. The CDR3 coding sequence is TGTGCCAGCAGCTTATATACAGGGAGTGGGGCCAACGTCCTGACTTTC. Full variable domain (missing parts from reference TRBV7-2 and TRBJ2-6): GAGVSQSPSNKVTEKGKDVELRCDPISGHTALYWYRQSLGQGLEFLIYFQGNSAPDKSGLPSDRFSAERTGGSVSTLTIQRTQQEDSAVYLCASSLYTGSGANVLTFGAGSRLTVL.

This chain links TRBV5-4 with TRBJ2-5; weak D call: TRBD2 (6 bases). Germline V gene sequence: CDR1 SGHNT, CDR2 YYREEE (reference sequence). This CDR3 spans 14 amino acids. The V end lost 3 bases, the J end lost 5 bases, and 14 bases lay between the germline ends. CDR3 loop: CASSSPGGGETQYF. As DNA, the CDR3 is TGTGCCAGCAGCTCCCCCGGTGGGGGGGAGACCCAGTACTTC.

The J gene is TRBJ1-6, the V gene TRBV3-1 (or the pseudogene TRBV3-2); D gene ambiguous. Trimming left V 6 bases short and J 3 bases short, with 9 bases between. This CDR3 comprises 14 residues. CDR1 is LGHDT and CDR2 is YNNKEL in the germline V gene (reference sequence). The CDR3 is CASRDSYYNSPLHF. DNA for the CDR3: TGTGCCAGCAGAGATTCCTACTATAATTCACCCCTCCACTTT.

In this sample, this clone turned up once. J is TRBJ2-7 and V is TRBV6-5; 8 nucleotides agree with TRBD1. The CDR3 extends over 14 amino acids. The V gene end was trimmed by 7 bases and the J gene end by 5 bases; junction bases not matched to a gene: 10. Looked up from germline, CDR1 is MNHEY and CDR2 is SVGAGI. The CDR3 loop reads CASNNQGAFDEQYF. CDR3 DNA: TGTGCCAGCAACAACCAGGGGGCTTTCGACGAGCAGTACTTC.

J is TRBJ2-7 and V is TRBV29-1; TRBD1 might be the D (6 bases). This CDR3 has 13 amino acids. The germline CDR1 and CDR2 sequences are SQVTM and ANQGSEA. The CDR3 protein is CSDVQGSPYEQYF. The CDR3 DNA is TGCAGTGATGTACAGGGATCTCCCTACGAGCAGTACTTC.